Sequencing of this T cell receptor (beta chain) was carried out in a study of blood T cell repertoires in COVID-19 (dated by TCRdb to the early 2020s). With regard to the full study: Samples from collaborators originated in the United States, Italy and Spain and spanned both the acute and convalescent phases of COVID-19. The prospective study material was composed of cDNA or gDNA derived from T cells, B-cell-depleted T cells, or PBMCs. Where available, HLA class I and class II types were taken from metadata supplied by the sample provider and were not determined by assay-based typing. The repertoires were released in a freely available public database intended as a resource for research on the immune response to SARS-CoV-2. Deeply sampled blood TCRbeta repertoires from subjects exposed to, actively infected with, or recovered from COVID-19 were included in the dataset. Samples came from the ongoing ImmuneRACE study (first 160 participants) plus 1,254 subjects from 6 global collaborators. Nearly every sample came with metadata listing a de-identified subject ID, COVID-19 status, age in years and sex. Overall study results and their limits: Clinical and demographic metadata were provided uncurated, with the amount varying by source and participant.

Details on this clone: There is no known antigen for this receptor. Nothing much larger sits one base from this clone, and base qualities are not available.

The immunoSEQ Assay, a bias-controlled multiplex PCR, was used to amplify TCRbeta CDR3 regions from genomic DNA. Per the original workflow: The number of nucleated cells in each sample was estimated from the amplification of reference gene primers within the assay. Sequence reads were collapsed and filtered to measure the absolute abundance of every unique TCRbeta CDR3 rearrangement. Productive Simpson clonality was computed per sample as the square root of Simpson's diversity index over productive rearrangements. Held by TCRdb, this immuneACCESS table contains in-frame sequences only and omits some clones. Under half of the omission traces to an unresolved V gene where checked; the cause of the rest is unknown. V and J calls and clone size are those listed in that table; D and trimming were worked out from the DNA. The sample contains 53,000 or so clones, about nine tenths of them found a single time. The ten most abundant clones make up approximately 2.6% of the sample.

Each collaborating institution followed its own protocols to collect whole blood in K2EDTA tubes. For TCRbeta analysis, collaborators shipped samples as frozen whole blood, isolated PBMCs, or DNA extracted from either of those sample types. The CDR3 sequence holds 17 residues, the cysteine and phenylalanine included. Left in the record is the CDR3 DNA by itself, 51 bases read in frame from the first base. The germline V gene (reference sequence) specifies LGHDT as CDR1 and YNNKEL as CDR2. At the junction V is shortened by 0 bases and J by 4 bases; bases outside the gene matches: 8. Sequencing used peripheral blood. This TCR came from a man aged 80 or over with acute or convalescent COVID-19. The chain was built from TRBV3-1 (or the pseudogene TRBV3-2) and TRBJ2-3, and 9 junctional nucleotides match TRBD2. The CDR3 here reads CASSQDRGLARPDTQYF. The DNA reads TGTGCCAGCAGCCAAGATAGGGGACTAGCCCGACCAGATACGCAGTATTTT.